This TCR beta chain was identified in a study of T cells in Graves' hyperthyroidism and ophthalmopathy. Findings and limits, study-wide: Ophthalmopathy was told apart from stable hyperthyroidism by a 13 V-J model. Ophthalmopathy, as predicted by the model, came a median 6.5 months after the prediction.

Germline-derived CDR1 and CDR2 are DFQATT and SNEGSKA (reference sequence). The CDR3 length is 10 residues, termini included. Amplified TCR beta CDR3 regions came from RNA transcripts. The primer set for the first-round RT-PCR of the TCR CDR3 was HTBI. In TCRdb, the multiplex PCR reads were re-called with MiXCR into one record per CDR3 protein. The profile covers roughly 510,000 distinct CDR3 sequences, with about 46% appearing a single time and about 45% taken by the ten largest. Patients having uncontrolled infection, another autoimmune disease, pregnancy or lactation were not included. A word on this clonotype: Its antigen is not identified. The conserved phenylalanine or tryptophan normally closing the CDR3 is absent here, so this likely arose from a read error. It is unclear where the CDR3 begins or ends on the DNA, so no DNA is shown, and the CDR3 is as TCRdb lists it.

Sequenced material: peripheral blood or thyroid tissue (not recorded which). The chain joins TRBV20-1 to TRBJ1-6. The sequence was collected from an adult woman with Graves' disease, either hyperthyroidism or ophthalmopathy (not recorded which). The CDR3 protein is CSASGPTPTS.